One sample yielded the 13 T cell receptor beta chains listed below, sequenced in a study of blood T cell repertoires in COVID-19. This table comes from immunoSEQ multiplex PCR, and its TCRdb copy is limited to in-frame clones, with some not included. The sample comprises fewer than 350,000 clones, about nine tenths of which are singletons, and 0.95% to 1.1% rests with the top ten. The sample was PBMCs or T cells enriched from blood (not recorded which). These TCRs come from a woman aged 25 to 39 who had been exposed to COVID-19.

The V and J genes are TRBV27 and TRBJ2-1; TRBD1 is a possible D gene (7 bases). The germline CDR1 and CDR2 sequences are MNHEY and SMNVEV (reference sequence). This CDR3 has 14 amino acids. V was clipped by 5 bases and J by 7 bases, with 15 bases between them. DNA of the CDR3: TGTGCCAGCAGTGTGACAGGGACTTGGAATGAGCAGTTCTTC. Its translation is CASSVTGTWNEQFF.

The chain has TRBV27 and TRBJ1-2; 9 positions agree with TRBD1. The V gene end was trimmed by 4 bases and the J gene end by 1 base; junction bases not matched to a gene: 7. CDR3 size: 16 residues. Per germline, CDR1 MNHEY and CDR2 SMNVEV (reference sequence). The DNA for the CDR3 is TGTGCCAGCAGTTCCACCGGGACAGGGATTAACTATGGCTACACCTTC. Translation: CASSSTGTGINYGYTF.

The chain carries TRBV6-6 and TRBJ1-2; D is unclear. V lost 0 bases to trimming and J lost 4 bases, with 9 bases between them. The CDR3 consists of 14 residues. The germline V gene encodes CDR1 MNHNY and CDR2 SVGAGI (reference sequence). The CDR3 loop reads CASSYSSSPYGYTF. In DNA form, the CDR3 reads TGTGCCAGCAGTTACTCTTCCAGTCCCTATGGCTACACCTTC.

This chain uses TRBV6-5 with TRBJ2-7; TRBD2 aligns across 9 bases. Germline V gene sequence: CDR1 MNHEY, CDR2 SVGAGI. The CDR3 runs to 15 residues. The V gene end was trimmed by 8 bases and the J gene end by 5 bases; junction bases not matched to a gene: 13. The CDR3 spells CASHRLSGSFHEQYF. The DNA of the CDR3 is TGTGCCAGCCACCGCCTTAGCGGGAGCTTCCACGAGCAGTACTTC.

This clone occurred a few times. V is TRBV5-4 and J is TRBJ2-7; 9 bases are shared with TRBD1. Germline trimming cut 0 bases from V and 1 base from J; bases unmatched to any gene: 5. The CDR3 contains 16 residues. Germline V gene lookup returns CDR1 SGHNT and CDR2 YYREEE (reference sequence). This CDR3 is CASSLAPTGGSYEQYF. CDR3 nucleotide sequence: TGTGCCAGCAGCTTGGCCCCGACAGGGGGGTCCTACGAGCAGTACTTC.

This clone was seen once. The rearrangement links TRBV27 to TRBJ2-3; 8 positions match TRBD2. Germline V gene lookup returns CDR1 MNHEY and CDR2 SMNVEV (reference sequence). The CDR3 extends over 14 amino acids. V dropped 10 bases and J dropped 2; count of bases not matched to a gene: 8. CDR3 in amino acids: CATRAGAPTDTQYF. CDR3 DNA: TGTGCCACCAGAGCGGGAGCGCCCACAGATACGCAGTATTTT.

The chain recombines TRBV7-2 with TRBJ2-1, with D maybe TRBD2 (6 bases). With 5 bases removed from V and 12 bases from J, the gap between germline ends came to 17 bases. In germline, CDR1 is SGHTA, CDR2 FQGNSA. The CDR3 length is 13 residues. The CDR3 loop is CASSRREAGWQFF. The CDR3 DNA sequence: TGTGCCAGCAGCCGCCGCGAGGCGGGATGGCAGTTCTTC. Combining the CDR3 with reference TRBV7-2 and TRBJ2-1 gives the whole variable domain GAGVSQSPSNKVTEKGKDVELRCDPISGHTALYWYRQSLGQGLEFLIYFQGNSAPDKSGLPSDRFSAERTGGSVSTLTIQRTQQEDSAVYLCASSRREAGWQFFGPGTRLTVL.

This rearrangement joins TRBV28 to TRBJ2-1, with 7 bases identical to TRBD1. This CDR3 is built from 14 residues. In germline, CDR1 is MDHEN, CDR2 SYDVKM. With 5 bases clipped from V and 9 bases from J, the junction kept 10 bases outside the gene matches. Here the CDR3 reads CASSLTGTDVEQFF. For the CDR3, the DNA is TGTGCCAGCAGTCTTACGGGGACAGACGTTGAGCAGTTCTTC.

The chain employs TRBV10-2 and TRBJ1-1, with D perhaps TRBD1 (5 bases). The germline gives CDR1 WSHSY, CDR2 SAAADI. V was trimmed by 4 bases and J by 1 base, leaving 13 bases between them. This CDR3 is 15 amino acids long. CDR3: CASSGVSTGNTEAFF. The CDR3 DNA is TGCGCCAGCAGTGGGGTATCTACAGGGAACACTGAAGCTTTCTTT.

The chain has TRBV5-1 and TRBJ2-2, with D possibly being TRBD1 (6 bases). V shed 0 bases and J shed 5 bases, with 11 bases lying between them. The CDR3 totals 15 residues. Germline CDR1 is SGHRS and CDR2 is YFSETQ. Here the CDR3 reads CASSLVGGVTGELFF. In DNA, the CDR3 is TGCGCCAGCAGCTTGGTAGGGGGAGTTACCGGGGAGCTGTTTTTT.

The chain employs TRBV5-1 and TRBJ2-2; 14 bases agree with TRBD2. Germline trimming cut 3 bases from V and 4 bases from J; bases unmatched to any gene: 11. Germline V lookup: CDR1 SGHRS, CDR2 YFSETQ. The CDR3 is 19 amino acids. The CDR3: CASSWPAGLAGVSTGELFF. The DNA of the CDR3 is TGCGCCAGCAGCTGGCCCGCGGGACTAGCGGGAGTAAGCACCGGGGAGCTGTTTTTT.

V usage is TRBV19 and J usage is TRBJ2-7; 7 bases are a match to TRBD2. The CDR3 spans 16 residues. Trimming took 5 bases from V and 0 from J; bases not matched to a gene: 10. Germline values: CDR1 LNHDA, CDR2 SQIVND (reference sequence). The CDR3 coding sequence is TGTGCCAGTAGTTGGCGAACTAGCGAAAGCTCCTACGAGCAGTACTTC. Its translation is CASSWRTSESSYEQYF.

The CDR3 nucleotides are TGCGCCAGCAGCTGGACAGGTGGGAACACCGGGGAGCTGTTTTTT. Protein product: CASSWTGGNTGELFF. This chain connects TRBV5-1 to TRBJ2-2; 7 bases map to TRBD1. CDR1 and CDR2 (germline): SGHRS, YFSETQ. The CDR3 runs 15 residues. Germline trimming cut 3 bases from V and 1 base from J; bases unmatched to any gene: 3.